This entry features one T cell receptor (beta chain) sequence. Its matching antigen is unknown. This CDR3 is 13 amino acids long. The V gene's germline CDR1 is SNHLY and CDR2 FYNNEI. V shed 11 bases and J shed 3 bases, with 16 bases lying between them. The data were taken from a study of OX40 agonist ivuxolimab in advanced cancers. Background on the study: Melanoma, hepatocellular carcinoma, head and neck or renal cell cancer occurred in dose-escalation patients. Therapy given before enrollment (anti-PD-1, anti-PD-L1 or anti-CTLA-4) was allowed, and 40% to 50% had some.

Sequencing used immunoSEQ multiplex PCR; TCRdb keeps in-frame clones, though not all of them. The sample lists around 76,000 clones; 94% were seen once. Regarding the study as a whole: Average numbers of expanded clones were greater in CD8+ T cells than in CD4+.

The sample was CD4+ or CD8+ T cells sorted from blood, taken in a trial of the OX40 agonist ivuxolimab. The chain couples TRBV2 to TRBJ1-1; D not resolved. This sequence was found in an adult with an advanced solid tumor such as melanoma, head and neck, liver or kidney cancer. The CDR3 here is CAQSSGWDTEAFF. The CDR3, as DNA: TGTGCCCAAAGCTCGGGGTGGGACACTGAAGCTTTCTTT. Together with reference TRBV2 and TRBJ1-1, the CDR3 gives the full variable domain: EPEVTQTPSHQVTQMGQEVILRCVPISNHLYFYWYRQILGQKVEFLVSFYNNEISEKSEIFDDQFSVERPDGSNFTLKIRSTKLEDSAMYFCAQSSGWDTEAFFGQGTRLTVV.